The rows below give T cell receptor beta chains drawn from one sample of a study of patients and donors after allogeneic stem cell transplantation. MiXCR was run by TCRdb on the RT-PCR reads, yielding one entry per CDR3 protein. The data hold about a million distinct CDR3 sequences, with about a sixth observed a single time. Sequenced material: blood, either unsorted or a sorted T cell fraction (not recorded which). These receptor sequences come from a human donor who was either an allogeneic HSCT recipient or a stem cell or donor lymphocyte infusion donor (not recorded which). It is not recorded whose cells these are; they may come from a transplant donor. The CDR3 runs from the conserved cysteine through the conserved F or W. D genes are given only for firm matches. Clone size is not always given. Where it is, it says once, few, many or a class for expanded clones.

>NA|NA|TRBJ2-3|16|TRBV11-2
CASSLEGIVGTDTQYF
TGTGCCAGCAGCTTAGAGGGGATAGTCGGCACAGATACGCAGTATTTT
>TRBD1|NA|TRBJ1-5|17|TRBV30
CAWSGQGALYSNQPQHF
TGTGCCTGGAGTGGACAGGGGGCCCTTTATAGCAATCAGCCCCAGCATTTT
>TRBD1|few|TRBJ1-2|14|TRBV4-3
CASSWAGGHYGYTF
TGCGCCAGCAGCTGGGCAGGGGGGCACTATGGCTACACCTTC
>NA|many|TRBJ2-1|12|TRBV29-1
CSVPSEGNEQFF
TGCAGCGTCCCTTCTGAGGGCAATGAGCAGTTCTTC
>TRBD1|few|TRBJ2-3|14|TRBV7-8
CASSWDRASDTQYF
TGTGCCAGCAGCTGGGACAGGGCCTCGGATACGCAGTATTTT
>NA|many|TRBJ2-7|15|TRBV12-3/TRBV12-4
CASSLGDGQAYEQYF
TGTGCCAGCAGTTTAGGGGACGGCCAGGCCTACGAGCAGTACTTC
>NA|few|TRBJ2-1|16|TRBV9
CASSVVGAGPYNEQFF
TGTGCCAGCAGCGTAGTAGGGGCGGGTCCCTACAATGAGCAGTTCTTC
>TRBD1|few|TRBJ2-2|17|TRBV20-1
CSARDPGRGPNTGELFF
TGCAGTGCTAGAGATCCCGGCAGGGGGCCGAACACCGGGGAGCTGTTTTTT
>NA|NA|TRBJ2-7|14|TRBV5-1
CASSLDNPAYEQYF
TGCGCCAGCAGCTTGGACAACCCTGCCTACGAGCAGTACTTC
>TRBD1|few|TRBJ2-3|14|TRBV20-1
CSAPGGVRTDTQYF
TGCAGTGCCCCAGGGGGCGTGCGCACAGATACGCAGTATTTT
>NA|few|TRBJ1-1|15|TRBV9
CASSVKDRVYTEAFF
TGTGCCAGCAGCGTTAAAGACAGAGTCTACACTGAAGCTTTCTTT
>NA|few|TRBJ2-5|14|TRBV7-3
CASSAAAFQETQYF
TGTGCCAGCAGCGCCGCAGCCTTCCAAGAGACCCAGTACTTC
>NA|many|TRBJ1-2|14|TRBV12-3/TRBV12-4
CASSFYNTNYGYTF
TGTGCCAGCAGTTTCTACAATACTAACTATGGCTACACCTTC
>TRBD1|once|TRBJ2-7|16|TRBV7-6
CASSPAGTGSSYEQYF
TGTGCCAGCAGCCCAGCAGGGACAGGGAGCTCCTACGAGCAGTACTTC
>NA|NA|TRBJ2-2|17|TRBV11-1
CASSSPGTVTNTGELFF
TGTGCCAGCAGCTCGCCGGGGACGGTAACGAACACCGGGGAGCTGTTTTTT
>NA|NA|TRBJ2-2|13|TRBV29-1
CSGGEQSGGELFF
TGCAGCGGAGGGGAACAGTCCGGCGGGGAGCTGTTTTTT
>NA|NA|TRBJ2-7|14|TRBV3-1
CASSPRSLGYGQYF
TGTGCCAGCAGCCCCCGATCCCTCGGGTACGGGCAGTACTTC
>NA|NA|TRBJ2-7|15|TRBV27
CASSSSGRTWREQYF
TGTGCCAGCAGTTCATCGGGCAGGACCTGGCGGGAGCAGTACTTC
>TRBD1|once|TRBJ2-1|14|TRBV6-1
CASMGTENYNEQFF
TGTGCCAGCATGGGGACAGAGAACTACAATGAGCAGTTCTTC
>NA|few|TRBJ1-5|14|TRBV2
CASSVQHSNQPQHF
TGTGCCAGCAGTGTACAACATAGCAATCAGCCCCAGCATTTT
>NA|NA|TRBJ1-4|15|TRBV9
CASSVGGEVNEKLFF
TGTGCCAGCAGCGTAGGCGGGGAGGTAAATGAAAAACTGTTTTTT
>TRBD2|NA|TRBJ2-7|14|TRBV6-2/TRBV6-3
CASSRLAGLSEQYF
TGTGCCAGCAGCCGACTAGCGGGGTTGTCCGAGCAGTACTTC
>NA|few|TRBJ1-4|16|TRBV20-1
CSAPPDPSLRNEKLFF
TGCAGTGCCCCACCCGACCCAAGCCTACGTAATGAAAAACTGTTTTTT
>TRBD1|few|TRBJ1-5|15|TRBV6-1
CASSQGDRDGQPQHF
TGTGCCAGCAGTCAGGGCGACAGGGATGGTCAGCCCCAGCATTTT
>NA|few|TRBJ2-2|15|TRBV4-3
CASSRSPPNTGELFF
TGCGCCAGCAGCCGAAGTCCTCCGAACACCGGGGAGCTGTTTTTT
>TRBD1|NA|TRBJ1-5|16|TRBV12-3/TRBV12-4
CASSLGQGFPFSPQHF
TGTGCCAGCAGTTTGGGACAGGGATTCCCCTTCAGCCCCCAGCATTTT
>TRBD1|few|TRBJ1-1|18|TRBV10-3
CAISESIGQGTGNTEAFF
TGTGCCATCAGTGAGTCGATAGGACAGGGGACTGGGAACACTGAAGCTTTCTTT
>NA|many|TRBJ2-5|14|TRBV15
CATSRGLEKETQYF
TGTGCCACCAGCAGAGGACTAGAAAAAGAGACCCAGTACTTC
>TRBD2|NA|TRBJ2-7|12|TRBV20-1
CSAGGGEVEQYF
TGCAGTGCCGGCGGGGGGGAGGTCGAGCAGTACTTC
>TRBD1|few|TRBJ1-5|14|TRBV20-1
CSARGDSVNQPQHF
TGCAGTGCTAGAGGGGACAGCGTTAATCAGCCCCAGCATTTT
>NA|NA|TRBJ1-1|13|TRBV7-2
CASSRARGPEAFF
TGTGCCAGCAGCCGAGCCAGGGGCCCTGAAGCTTTCTTT
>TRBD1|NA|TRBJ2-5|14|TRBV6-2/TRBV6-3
CASSYPDRGETQYF
TGTGCCAGCAGTTACCCGGACAGGGGTGAGACCCAGTACTTC
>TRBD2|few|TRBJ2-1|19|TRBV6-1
CASSEKASGRSSWGNEQFF
TGTGCCAGCAGTGAGAAGGCTAGCGGGAGGTCGAGTTGGGGCAATGAGCAGTTCTTC
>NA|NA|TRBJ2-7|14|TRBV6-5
CASSYLGVSYEQYF
TGTGCCAGCAGTTACCTTGGGGTCTCCTACGAGCAGTACTTC
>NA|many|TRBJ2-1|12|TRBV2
CASSAGGNEQFF
TGTGCCAGCAGTGCTGGAGGCAATGAGCAGTTCTTC
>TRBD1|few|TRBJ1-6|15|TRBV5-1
CASSPSSGGASPLHF
TGCGCCAGCAGCCCATCATCAGGGGGCGCATCACCCCTCCACTTT
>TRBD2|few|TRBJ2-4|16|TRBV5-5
CASSPPWAGAKNIQYF
TGTGCCAGCAGCCCCCCTTGGGCGGGAGCGAAAAACATTCAGTACTTC
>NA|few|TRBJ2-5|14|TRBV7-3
CASSPGGYKETQYF
TGTGCCAGCAGCCCAGGCGGCTATAAGGAGACCCAGTACTTC
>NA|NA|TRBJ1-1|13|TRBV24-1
CATSDGGNTEAFF
TGTGCCACCAGTGATGGGGGAAACACTGAAGCTTTCTTT
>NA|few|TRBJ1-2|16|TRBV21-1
CASSKGGTGSNYGYTF
TGTGCCAGCAGCAAAGGGGGGACAGGGTCTAACTATGGCTACACCTTC
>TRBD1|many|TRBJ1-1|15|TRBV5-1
CASSSRGGPNTEAFF
TGCGCCAGCAGCTCGAGAGGGGGCCCGAACACTGAAGCTTTCTTT
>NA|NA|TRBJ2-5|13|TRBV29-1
CSVEGRFQETQYF
TGCAGCGTTGAGGGTAGATTCCAAGAGACCCAGTACTTC
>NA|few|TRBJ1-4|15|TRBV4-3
CASSTLTGTNEKLFF
TGCGCCAGCAGCACACTGACGGGAACTAATGAAAAACTGTTTTTT
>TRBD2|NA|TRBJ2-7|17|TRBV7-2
CASSLFGGRGPSYEQYF
TGTGCCAGCAGCTTATTCGGTGGGAGGGGTCCCTCCTACGAGCAGTACTTC
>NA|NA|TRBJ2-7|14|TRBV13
CASNQGQSSYEQYF
TGTGCCAGCAACCAGGGCCAGAGCTCCTACGAGCAGTACTTC
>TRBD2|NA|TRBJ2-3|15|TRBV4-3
CASSLLRGAGDTQYF
TGCGCCAGCAGCCTGCTGCGGGGGGCGGGGGATACGCAGTATTTT
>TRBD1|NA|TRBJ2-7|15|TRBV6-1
CASSPRQGVAYEQYF
TGTGCCAGCAGTCCCCGACAGGGGGTGGCCTACGAGCAGTACTTC
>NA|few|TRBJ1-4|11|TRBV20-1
CSASLVEKLFF
TGCAGTGCTAGTCTTGTGGAAAAACTGTTTTTT
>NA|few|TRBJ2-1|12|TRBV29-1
CSGDARSNEQFF
TGCAGCGGGGACGCGCGAAGCAATGAGCAGTTCTTC
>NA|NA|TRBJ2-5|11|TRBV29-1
CSVVVLETQYF
TGCAGCGTTGTGGTCTTAGAGACCCAGTACTTC